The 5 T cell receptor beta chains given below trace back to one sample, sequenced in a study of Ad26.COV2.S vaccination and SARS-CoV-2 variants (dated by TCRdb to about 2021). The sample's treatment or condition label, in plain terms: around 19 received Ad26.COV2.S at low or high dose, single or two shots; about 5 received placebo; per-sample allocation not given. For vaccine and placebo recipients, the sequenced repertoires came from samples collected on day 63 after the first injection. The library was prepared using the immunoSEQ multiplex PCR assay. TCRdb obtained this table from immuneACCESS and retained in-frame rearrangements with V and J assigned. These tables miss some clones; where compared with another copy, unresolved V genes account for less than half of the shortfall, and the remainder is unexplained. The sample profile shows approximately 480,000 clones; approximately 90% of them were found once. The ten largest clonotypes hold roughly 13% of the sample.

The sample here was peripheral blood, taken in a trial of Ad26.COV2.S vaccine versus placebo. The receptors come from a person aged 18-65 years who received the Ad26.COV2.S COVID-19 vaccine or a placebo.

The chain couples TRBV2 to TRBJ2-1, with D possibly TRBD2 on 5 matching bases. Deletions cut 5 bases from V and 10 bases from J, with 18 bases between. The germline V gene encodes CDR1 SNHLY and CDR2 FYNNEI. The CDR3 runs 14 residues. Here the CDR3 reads CASSPRTGLIEQFF. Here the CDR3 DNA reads TGTGCCAGCAGTCCCCGGACCGGACTTATCGAGCAGTTCTTC.

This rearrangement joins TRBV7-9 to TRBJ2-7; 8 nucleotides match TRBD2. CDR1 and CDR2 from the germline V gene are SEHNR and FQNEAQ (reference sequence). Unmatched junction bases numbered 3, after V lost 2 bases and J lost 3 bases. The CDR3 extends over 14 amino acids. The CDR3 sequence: CASSLTSGIYEQYF. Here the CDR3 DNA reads TGTGCCAGCAGCTTAACTAGCGGCATCTACGAGCAGTACTTC. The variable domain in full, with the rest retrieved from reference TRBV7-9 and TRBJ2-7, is DTGVSQNPRHKITKRGQNVTFRCDPISEHNRLYWYRQTLGQGPEFLTYFQNEAQLEKSRLLSDRFSAERPKGSFSTLEIQRTEQGDSAMYLCASSLTSGIYEQYFGPGTRLTVT.

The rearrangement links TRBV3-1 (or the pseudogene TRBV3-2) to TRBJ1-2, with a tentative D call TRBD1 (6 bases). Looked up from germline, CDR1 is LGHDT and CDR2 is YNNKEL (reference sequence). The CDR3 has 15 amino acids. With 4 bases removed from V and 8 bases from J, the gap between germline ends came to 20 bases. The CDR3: CASSRGGGATYGYTF. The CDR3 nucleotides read TGTGCCAGCAGCCGGGGTGGGGGCGCGACTTACGGCTACACCTTC.

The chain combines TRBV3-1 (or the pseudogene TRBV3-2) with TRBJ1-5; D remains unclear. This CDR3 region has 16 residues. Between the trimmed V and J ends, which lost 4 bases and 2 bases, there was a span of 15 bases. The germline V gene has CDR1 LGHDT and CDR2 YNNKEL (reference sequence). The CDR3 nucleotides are TGTGCCAGCAGCCCGACGACCCCCTGGGGCAATCAGCCCCAGCATTTT. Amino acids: CASSPTTPWGNQPQHF.

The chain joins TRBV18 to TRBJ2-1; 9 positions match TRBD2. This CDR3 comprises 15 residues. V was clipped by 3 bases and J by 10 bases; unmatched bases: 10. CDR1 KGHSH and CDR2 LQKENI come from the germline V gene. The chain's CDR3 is CASSPAPAGGVEQFF. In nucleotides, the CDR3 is TGTGCCAGCTCACCCGCGCCAGCGGGAGGTGTCGAGCAGTTCTTC.